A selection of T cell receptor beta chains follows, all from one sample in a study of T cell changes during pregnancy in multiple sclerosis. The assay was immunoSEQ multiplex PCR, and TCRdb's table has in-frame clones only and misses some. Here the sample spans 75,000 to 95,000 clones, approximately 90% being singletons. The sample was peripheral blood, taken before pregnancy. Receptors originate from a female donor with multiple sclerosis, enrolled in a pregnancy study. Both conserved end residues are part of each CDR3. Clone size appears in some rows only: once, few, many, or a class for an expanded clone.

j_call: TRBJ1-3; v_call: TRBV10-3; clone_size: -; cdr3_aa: CAISESRQAAGNTIYF
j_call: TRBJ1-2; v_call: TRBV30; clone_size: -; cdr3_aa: CAWSGRNYGYTF
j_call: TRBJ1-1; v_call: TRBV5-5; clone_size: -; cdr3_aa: CASSWEGDSKNTEAFF
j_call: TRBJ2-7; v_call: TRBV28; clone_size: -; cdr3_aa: CASRGLAGSYEQYF
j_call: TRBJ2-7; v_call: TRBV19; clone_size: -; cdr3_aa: CASRRQGAYEQYF
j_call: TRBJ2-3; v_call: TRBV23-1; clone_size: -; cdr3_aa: CASSQPVRVGVDTQYF
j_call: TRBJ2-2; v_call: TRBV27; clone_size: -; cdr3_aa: CASSKRTGALNTGELFF
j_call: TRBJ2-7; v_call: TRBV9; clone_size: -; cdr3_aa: CASSVGLGAGGRYEQYF
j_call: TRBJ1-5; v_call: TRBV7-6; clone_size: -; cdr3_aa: CASSLAGDQPQHF
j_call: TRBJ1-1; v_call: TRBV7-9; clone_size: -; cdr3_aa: CASSLGSRNTEAFF
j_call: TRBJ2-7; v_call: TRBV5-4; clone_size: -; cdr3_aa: CASSPSTGIWGYEQYF
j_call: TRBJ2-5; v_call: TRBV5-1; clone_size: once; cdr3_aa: CASSLSSETQYF
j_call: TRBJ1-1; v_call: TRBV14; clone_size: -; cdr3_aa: CASSYGTAIKAFF